This is a list of T cell receptor beta chains from one sample in a study of blood T cell repertoires in COVID-19. Libraries were prepared by immunoSEQ multiplex PCR; TCRdb keeps only in-frame clonotypes and omits some of them. This sample has about 290,000 clones, with roughly nine tenths found just once. The sample consisted of peripheral blood. The origin of the receptors is a woman aged 40 to 50 who had recovered from COVID-19. Both conserved end residues are part of each CDR3. A D gene is named only where the DNA matches it firmly. Some rows have no size entry. The others give once, few or many, or a class for an expanded clone.

V	D	J	size	length	CDR3	DNA
TRBV30	TRBD1	TRBJ2-1	-	16	CAWRKRGGASYNEQFF	TGTGCCTGGAGAAAGAGAGGGGGCGCCTCCTACAATGAGCAGTTCTTC
TRBV27	-	TRBJ1-2	once	18	CASRPYSAAARGNYGYTF	TGTGCCAGCAGACCATACTCCGCGGCAGCCAGGGGTAACTATGGCTACACCTTC
TRBV27	TRBD1	TRBJ2-7	-	15	CASSTYPDRGYEQYF	TGTGCCAGCAGTACCTATCCGGACAGGGGCTACGAGCAGTACTTC
TRBV28	TRBD2	TRBJ2-7	-	16	CASSFPSGPPPNEQYF	TGTGCCAGCAGTTTCCCTAGCGGCCCGCCTCCTAATGAGCAGTACTTC
TRBV24-1	TRBD2	TRBJ2-3	-	14	CATSDFPSGRVQYF	TGTGCCACCAGTGATTTTCCTAGCGGGAGGGTGCAGTATTTT
TRBV9	TRBD2	TRBJ2-1	-	16	CASSALGLAGYNEQFF	TGTGCCAGCAGTGCCTTAGGACTAGCGGGCTACAATGAGCAGTTCTTC
TRBV19	TRBD2	TRBJ2-2	-	17	CASSIEGLAGRGGELFF	TGTGCCAGTAGTATTGAAGGACTAGCGGGGCGCGGCGGGGAGCTGTTTTTT
TRBV19	TRBD2	TRBJ2-3	-	13	CASMGRGTDTQYF	TGTGCCAGTATGGGGAGGGGCACAGATACGCAGTATTTT
TRBV30	TRBD1	TRBJ1-2	-	15	CAWSVRGRGPYGYTF	TGTGCCTGGAGTGTAAGGGGCAGGGGGCCCTATGGCTACACCTTC
TRBV5-1	-	TRBJ2-1	-	12	CASTNPGNEQFF	TGCGCCAGCACGAATCCGGGGAATGAGCAGTTCTTC
TRBV5-1	-	TRBJ2-2	-	15	CASSLDGSRAGELFF	TGCGCCAGCAGCTTGGACGGGAGCCGCGCCGGGGAGCTGTTTTTT
TRBV5-4	-	TRBJ1-2	-	18	CASSLAGGKLGSNYGYTF	TGTGCCAGCAGCTTGGCCGGAGGGAAACTCGGTTCTAACTATGGCTACACCTTC